The sequence of this T cell receptor beta chain was determined in a study of T cell responses to AZD1222 COVID-19 vaccine (dated by TCRdb to the early 2020s). Concerning the study at large: AZD1222 recipients whose second dose came at about 4 weeks and those whose second dose came at about 12 weeks were combined into one group, since spike-specific TCR depth and breadth did not differ between the two schedules. TCR sequencing was performed for 230 to 250 trial participants, of whom 207 were given two doses of AZD1222 and approximately 25 were given two doses of MenACWY control vaccine. Enrollment into the trials was organized by age into subgroups of 18-55, 56-69 and 70-plus years, and those subgroups contained roughly 160, 29 and 62 TCR-sequenced participants, respectively.

The CDR3 regions of human TCRbeta chains were subjected to immunosequencing. The paper's processing steps were these. TCRs in the repertoires were matched against a reference library of SARS-CoV-2-specific TCRs that had been generated with the MIRA antigen-specificity platform. Breadth meant the fraction of unique TCRs that were SARS-CoV-2-associated, whereas depth meant the fraction of total T cells that were SARS-CoV-2-associated. Using the MIRA data, every spike-specific TCR was mapped to the spike region that the TCR reacted to and assigned to either a CD4 or a CD8 class. Log10-transformed breadth and depth values were compared by one-way ANOVA with Sidak's multiple comparisons tests. TCRdb stores this immuneACCESS table with in-frame sequences only. Part of the clones is absent; in the studies checked, under half of the shortfall reflects unresolved V genes, and no reason is known for the rest. D and trimming come from the DNA, and the V and J calls and clone size come from that table. This sample comprises 95,000 to 150,000 clones, about 92% of them detected only once. The top ten clones comprise 13% to 15% of the sample.

The germline V gene (reference sequence) supplies CDR1 SEHNR and CDR2 FQNEAQ. From the cysteine through the phenylalanine, the CDR3 covers 15 amino acids. Left in the record is the CDR3 DNA by itself, 45 bases read in frame from the first base. V loses 4 bases of germline sequence and J loses 2 bases, and the interval between the two ends is 14 bases. The intended sense of this specimen's time point label: baseline before first vaccination. Samples from vaccinated people were obtained from the UK trials COV001 and COV002, which included a single-blind randomized controlled phase 2/3 trial of AZD1222 (ChAdOx1 nCoV-19) in healthy adults. For TCRbeta chain sequencing, PBMC samples were collected from trial participants at day 0 and at day 28 after the second dose. With respect to this clone: The clone's antigen remains unknown. No quality values exist for individual bases; no much larger clone is one base distant.

Results and caveats for the whole study, not just this receptor: In the small 56-69-year group, the increase in depth fell short of significance, most likely because of low power. Reportedly, almost half of the unique spike-specific TCRs recognized epitopes lying outside the regions that are mutated in the B.1.351 and B.1.1.7 variants. The whole spike protein was spanned by vaccine-associated CD4 TCRs, and dominant responses were seen in regions 160-218 and 743-854. No day 14 peak-response samples were available, so repertoires were characterized only after the peak T cell response. After two AZD1222 doses, both the breadth and the depth of spike-specific TCRs were significantly higher than at day 0 and than in MenACWY recipients. Participants were mostly white British, with more females than males. The authors suggested clonal diversity may have been underestimated. Conclusions about previously exposed vaccinees were limited because only a handful of AZD1222 recipients were SARS-CoV-2 seropositive at baseline.

The TCR comes from an adult in good health. Sample: peripheral blood, taken on day 0 of AZD1222 vaccination. The V and J segments used are TRBV7-9 and TRBJ1-2; the D gene cannot be resolved reliably. For the CDR3, the sequence is CASSSYPSPNYGYTF. Here is the DNA: TGTGCCAGCAGCTCCTATCCCTCGCCCAACTATGGCTACACCTTC. The CDR3 plus the reference TRBV7-9 and TRBJ1-2 genes for the other parts give the full variable domain: DTGVSQNPRHKITKRGQNVTFRCDPISEHNRLYWYRQTLGQGPEFLTYFQNEAQLEKSRLLSDRFSAERPKGSFSTLEIQRTEQGDSAMYLCASSSYPSPNYGYTFGSGTRLTVV.